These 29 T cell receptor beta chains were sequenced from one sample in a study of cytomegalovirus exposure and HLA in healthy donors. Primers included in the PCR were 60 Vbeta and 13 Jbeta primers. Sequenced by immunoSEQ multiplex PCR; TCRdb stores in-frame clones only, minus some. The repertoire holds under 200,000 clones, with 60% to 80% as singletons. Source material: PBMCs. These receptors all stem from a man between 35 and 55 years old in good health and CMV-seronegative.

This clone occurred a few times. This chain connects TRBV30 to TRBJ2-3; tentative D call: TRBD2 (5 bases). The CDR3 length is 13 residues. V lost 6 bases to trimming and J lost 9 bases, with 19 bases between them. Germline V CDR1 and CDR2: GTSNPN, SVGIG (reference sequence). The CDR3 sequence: CACQEEFSRTQYF. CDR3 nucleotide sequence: TGTGCCTGTCAGGAGGAATTCTCGAGAACGCAGTATTTT.

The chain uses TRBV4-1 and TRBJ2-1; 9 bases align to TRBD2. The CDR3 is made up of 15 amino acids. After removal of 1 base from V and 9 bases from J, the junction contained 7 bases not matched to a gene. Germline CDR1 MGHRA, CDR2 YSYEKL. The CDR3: CASSQVGGRDGEQFF. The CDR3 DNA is TGCGCCAGCAGCCAAGTTGGCGGGAGGGACGGTGAGCAGTTCTTC.

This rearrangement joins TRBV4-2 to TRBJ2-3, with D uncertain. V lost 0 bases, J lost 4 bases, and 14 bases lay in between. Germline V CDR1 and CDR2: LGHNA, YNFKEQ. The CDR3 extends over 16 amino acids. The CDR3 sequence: CASSQELRDVADTQYF. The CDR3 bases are TGTGCCAGCAGCCAAGAACTCCGTGATGTCGCAGATACGCAGTATTTT.

CDR3 DNA sequence: TGTGCCAGCAGCCCTAAGGCCAGGGAAAGTAGGATTGTATCCTATAATTCACCCCTCCACTTT. Residues: CASSPKARESRIVSYNSPLHF. This chain uses TRBV7-8 with TRBJ1-6, with D possibly TRBD1 on 5 matching bases. The germline CDR1 and CDR2 sequences are SGHVS and FQNEAQ. Trimming took 5 bases from V and 1 from J, leaving 27 bases between them. CDR3 length: 21 residues.

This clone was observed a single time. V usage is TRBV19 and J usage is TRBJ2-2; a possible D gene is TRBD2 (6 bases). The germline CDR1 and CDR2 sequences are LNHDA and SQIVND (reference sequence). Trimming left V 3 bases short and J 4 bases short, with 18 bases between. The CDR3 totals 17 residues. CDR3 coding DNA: TGTGCCAGTAGTATTCGGGGAGGATCGAGGATCACCGGGGAGCTGTTTTTT. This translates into CASSIRGGSRITGELFF.

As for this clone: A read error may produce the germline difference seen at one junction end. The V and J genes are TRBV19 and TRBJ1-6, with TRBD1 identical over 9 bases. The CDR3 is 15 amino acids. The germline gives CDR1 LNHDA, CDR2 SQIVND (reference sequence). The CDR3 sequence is CASSTPGQGDSPPHF. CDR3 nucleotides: TGTGCCAGTAGTACTCCGGGACAGGGTGATTCACCCCCCCACTTT. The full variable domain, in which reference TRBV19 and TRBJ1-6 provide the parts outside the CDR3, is DGGITQSPKYLFRKEGQNVTLSCEQNLNHDAMYWYRQDPGQGLRLIYYSQIVNDFQKGDIAEGYSVSREKKESFPLTVTSAQKNPTAFYLCASSTPGQGDSPPHFGNGTRLTVT.

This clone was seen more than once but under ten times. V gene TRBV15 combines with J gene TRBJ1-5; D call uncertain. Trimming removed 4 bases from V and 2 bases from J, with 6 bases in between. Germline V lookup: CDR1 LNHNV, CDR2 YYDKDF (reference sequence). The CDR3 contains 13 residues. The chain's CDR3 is CATSTVGNQPQHF. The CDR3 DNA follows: TGTGCCACCAGCACGGTTGGCAATCAGCCCCAGCATTTT.

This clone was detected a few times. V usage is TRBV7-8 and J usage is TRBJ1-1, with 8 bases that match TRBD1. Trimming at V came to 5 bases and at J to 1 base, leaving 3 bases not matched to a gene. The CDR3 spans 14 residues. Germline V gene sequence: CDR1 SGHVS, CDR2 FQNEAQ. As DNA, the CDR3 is TGTGCCAGCAGCGCCGGGACAGGGAACACTGAAGCTTTCTTT. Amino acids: CASSAGTGNTEAFF.

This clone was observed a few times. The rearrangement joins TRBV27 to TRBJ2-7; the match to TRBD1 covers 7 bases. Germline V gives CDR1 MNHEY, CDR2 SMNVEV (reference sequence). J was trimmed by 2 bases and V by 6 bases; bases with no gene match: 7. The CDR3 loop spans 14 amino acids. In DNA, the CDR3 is TGTGCCAGCAGCCACCGGGACAGCGCCTACGAGCAGTACTTC. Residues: CASSHRDSAYEQYF.

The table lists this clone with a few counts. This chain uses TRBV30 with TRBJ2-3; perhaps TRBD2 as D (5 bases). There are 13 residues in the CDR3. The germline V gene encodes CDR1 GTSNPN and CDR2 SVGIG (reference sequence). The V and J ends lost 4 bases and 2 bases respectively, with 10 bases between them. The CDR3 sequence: CAWNGVNTDTQYF. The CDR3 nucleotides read TGTGCCTGGAACGGGGTAAACACAGATACGCAGTATTTT.

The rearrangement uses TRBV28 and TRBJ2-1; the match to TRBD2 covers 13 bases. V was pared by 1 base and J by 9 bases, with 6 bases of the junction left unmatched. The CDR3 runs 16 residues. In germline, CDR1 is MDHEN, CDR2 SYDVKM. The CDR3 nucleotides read TGTGCCAGCAGTTTATCACTAGCGGGGGGGCCGGCTGAGCAGTTCTTC. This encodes CASSLSLAGGPAEQFF.

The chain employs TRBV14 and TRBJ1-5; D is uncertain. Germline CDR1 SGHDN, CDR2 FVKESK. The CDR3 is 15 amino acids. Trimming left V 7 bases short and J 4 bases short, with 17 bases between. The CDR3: CASKPKAIFNQPQHF. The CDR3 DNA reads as TGTGCCAGCAAGCCAAAAGCCATCTTTAATCAGCCCCAGCATTTT.

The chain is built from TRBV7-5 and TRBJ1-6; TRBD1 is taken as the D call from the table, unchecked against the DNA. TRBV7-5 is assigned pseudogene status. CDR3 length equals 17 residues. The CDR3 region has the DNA TGTGCCAGAAGCCCCCGGGACACCCGAGGGAATAATTCACCCCTCCACTTT. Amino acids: CARSPRDTRGNNSPLHF.

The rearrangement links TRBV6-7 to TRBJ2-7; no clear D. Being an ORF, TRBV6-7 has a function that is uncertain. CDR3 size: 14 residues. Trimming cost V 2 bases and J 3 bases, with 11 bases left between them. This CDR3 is CASSYAPPGYEQYF. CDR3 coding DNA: TGTGCCAGCAGTTACGCGCCGCCGGGCTACGAGCAGTACTTC.

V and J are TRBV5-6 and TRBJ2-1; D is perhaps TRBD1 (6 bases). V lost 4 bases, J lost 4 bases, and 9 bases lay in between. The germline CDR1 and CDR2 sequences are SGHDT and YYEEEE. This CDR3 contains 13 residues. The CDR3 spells CASSPGDYNEQFF. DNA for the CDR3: TGTGCCAGCAGCCCAGGGGATTACAATGAGCAGTTCTTC.

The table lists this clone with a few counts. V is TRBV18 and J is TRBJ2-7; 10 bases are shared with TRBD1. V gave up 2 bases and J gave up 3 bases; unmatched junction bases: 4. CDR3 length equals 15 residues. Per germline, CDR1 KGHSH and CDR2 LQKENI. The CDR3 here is CASSPGTGANYEQYF. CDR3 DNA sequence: TGTGCCAGCTCACCAGGGACAGGGGCGAACTACGAGCAGTACTTC.

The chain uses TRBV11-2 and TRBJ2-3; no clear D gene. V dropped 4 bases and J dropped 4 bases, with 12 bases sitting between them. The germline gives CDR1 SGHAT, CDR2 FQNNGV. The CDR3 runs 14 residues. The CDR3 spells CASSSWRGSDTQYF. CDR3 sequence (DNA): TGTGCCAGCAGCTCATGGCGAGGTTCAGATACGCAGTATTTT.

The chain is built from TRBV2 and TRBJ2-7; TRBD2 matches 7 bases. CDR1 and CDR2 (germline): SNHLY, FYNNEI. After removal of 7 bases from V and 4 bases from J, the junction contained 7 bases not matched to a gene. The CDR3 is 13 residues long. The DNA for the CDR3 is TGTGCCAGCACCCCGGGGAGGGCGTACGAGCAGTACTTC. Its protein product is CASTPGRAYEQYF.

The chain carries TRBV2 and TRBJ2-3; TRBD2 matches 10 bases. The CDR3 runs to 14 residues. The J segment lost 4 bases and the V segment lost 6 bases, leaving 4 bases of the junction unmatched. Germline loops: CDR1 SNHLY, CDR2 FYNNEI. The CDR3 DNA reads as TGTGCCAGCAGGTCTAGCGGGAGCTCAGATACGCAGTATTTT. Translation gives CASRSSGSSDTQYF.

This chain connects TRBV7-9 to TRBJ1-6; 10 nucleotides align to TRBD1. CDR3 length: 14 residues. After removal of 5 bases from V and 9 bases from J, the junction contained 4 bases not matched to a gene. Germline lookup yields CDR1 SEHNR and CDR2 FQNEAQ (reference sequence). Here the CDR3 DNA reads TGTGCCAGCAGCCGAGGGACAGGGGCTTCACCCCTCCACTTT. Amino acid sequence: CASSRGTGASPLHF. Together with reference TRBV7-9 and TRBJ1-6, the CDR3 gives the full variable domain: DTGVSQNPRHKITKRGQNVTFRCDPISEHNRLYWYRQTLGQGPEFLTYFQNEAQLEKSRLLSDRFSAERPKGSFSTLEIQRTEQGDSAMYLCASSRGTGASPLHFGNGTRLTVT.

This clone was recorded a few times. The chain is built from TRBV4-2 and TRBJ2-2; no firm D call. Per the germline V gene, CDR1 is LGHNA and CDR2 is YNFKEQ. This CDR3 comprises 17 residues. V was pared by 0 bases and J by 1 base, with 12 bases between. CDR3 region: CASSQDLFSRNTGELFF. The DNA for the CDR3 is TGTGCCAGCAGCCAAGATCTGTTCTCCCGGAACACCGGGGAGCTGTTTTTT.

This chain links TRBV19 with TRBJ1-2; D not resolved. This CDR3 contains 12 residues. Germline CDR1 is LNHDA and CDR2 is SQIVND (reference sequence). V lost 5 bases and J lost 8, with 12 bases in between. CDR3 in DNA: TGTGCCAGTAGTGGCACGTCTTGGGGCTACACCTTC. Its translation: CASSGTSWGYTF.

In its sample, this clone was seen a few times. The CDR3 region is CAWSVGLGGDTQYF. CDR3 in DNA: TGTGCCTGGAGTGTAGGGCTAGGAGGGGATACGCAGTATTTT. V usage is TRBV30 and J usage is TRBJ2-3; a weak D match, TRBD2 (6 bases). Trimming stripped 0 bases from V and 6 bases from J, with 13 bases between. The germline gives CDR1 GTSNPN, CDR2 SVGIG (reference sequence). The CDR3 sequence is 14 residues long.

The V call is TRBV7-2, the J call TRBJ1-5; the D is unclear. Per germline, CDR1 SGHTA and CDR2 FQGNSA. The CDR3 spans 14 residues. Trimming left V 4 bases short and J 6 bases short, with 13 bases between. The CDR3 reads CASSSDYRGQPQHF. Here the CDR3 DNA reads TGTGCCAGCAGCTCGGACTATCGGGGTCAGCCCCAGCATTTT.

CDR3 sequence: CASSPGGETQYF. CDR3 DNA sequence: TGCGCCAGCAGCCCTGGAGGAGAGACCCAGTACTTC. This chain connects TRBV4-1 to TRBJ2-5; possibly TRBD2 for D (5 bases). The germline V and J ends were trimmed by 4 bases and 4 bases, with 7 bases remaining between them. Germline V CDR1 and CDR2: MGHRA, YSYEKL. The CDR3 has 12 amino acids.

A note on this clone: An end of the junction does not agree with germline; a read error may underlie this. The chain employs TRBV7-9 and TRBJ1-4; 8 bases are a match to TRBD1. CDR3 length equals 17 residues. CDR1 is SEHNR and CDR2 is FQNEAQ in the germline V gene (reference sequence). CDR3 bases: TGTTCCAGCAGCTCCAACCCCCTCGGACAGGGTATGAGAAAACTGTTTTTT. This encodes CSSSSNPLGQGMRKLFF.

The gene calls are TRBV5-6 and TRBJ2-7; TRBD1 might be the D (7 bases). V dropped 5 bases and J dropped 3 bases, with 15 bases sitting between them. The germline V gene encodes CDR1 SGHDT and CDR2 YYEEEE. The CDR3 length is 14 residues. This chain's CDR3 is CASSSRQGLYEQYF. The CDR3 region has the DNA TGTGCCAGCAGTTCTAGACAGGGACTCTACGAGCAGTACTTC.

The CDR3 is CASSPRDRSGNQPQHF. CDR3 coding DNA: TGTGCCAGTAGTCCCCGGGACAGGTCGGGCAATCAGCCCCAGCATTTT. V is TRBV19 and J is TRBJ1-5; the match to TRBD1 covers 8 bases. Germline values: CDR1 LNHDA, CDR2 SQIVND (reference sequence). Trimming at V came to 5 bases and at J to 2 bases, leaving 8 bases not matched to a gene. The CDR3 has 16 residues.

DNA for the CDR3: TGTGCCAGCAGCGAGGCTAGCGGGGGGGCTTTCGAGACCCAGTACTTC. Translation gives CASSEASGGAFETQYF. The V and J genes are TRBV11-2 and TRBJ2-5; 12 bases are a match to TRBD2. Trimming cost V 5 bases and J 5 bases; bases outside gene matches: 9. The length of the CDR3 is 16 residues. Per germline, CDR1 SGHAT and CDR2 FQNNGV.